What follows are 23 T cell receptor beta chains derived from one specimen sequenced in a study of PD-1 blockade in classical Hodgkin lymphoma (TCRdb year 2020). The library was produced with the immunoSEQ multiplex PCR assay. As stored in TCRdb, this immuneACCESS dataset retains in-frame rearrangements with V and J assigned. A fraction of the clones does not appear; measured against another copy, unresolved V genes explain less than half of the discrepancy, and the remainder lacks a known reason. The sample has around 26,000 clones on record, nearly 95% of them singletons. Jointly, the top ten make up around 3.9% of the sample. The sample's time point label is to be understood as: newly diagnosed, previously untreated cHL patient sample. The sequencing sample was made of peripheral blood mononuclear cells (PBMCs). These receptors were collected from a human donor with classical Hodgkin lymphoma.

The CDR3 loop is CASSPDRVQTQYF. CDR3 DNA sequence: TGTGCCAGCAGCCCGGACAGGGTCCAGACCCAGTACTTC. The rearrangement joins TRBV16 to TRBJ2-5, with TRBD1 matching 8 bases. Germline V gene sequence: CDR1 KGHSY, CDR2 FQNENV. V shed 4 bases and J 6 bases; nucleotides not matched to a gene: 4. The CDR3 length is 13 residues.

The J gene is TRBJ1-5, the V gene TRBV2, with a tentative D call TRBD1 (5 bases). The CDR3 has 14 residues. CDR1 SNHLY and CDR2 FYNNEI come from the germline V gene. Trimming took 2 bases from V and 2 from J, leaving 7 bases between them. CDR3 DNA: TGTGCCAGCAGTGAATCGGGGGGCAATCAGCCCCAGCATTTT. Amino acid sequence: CASSESGGNQPQHF.

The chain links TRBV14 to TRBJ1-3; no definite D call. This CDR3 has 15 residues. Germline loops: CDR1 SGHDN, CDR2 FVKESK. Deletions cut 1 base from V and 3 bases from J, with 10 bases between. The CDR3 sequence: CASSQVQGLGNTIYF. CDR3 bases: TGTGCCAGCAGCCAAGTACAAGGGCTTGGAAACACCATATATTTT. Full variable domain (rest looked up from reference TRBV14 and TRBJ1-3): EAGVTQFPSHSVIEKGQTVTLRCDPISGHDNLYWYRRVMGKEIKFLLHFVKESKQDESGMPNNRFLAERTGGTYSTLKVQPAELEDSGVYFCASSQVQGLGNTIYFGEGSWLTVV.

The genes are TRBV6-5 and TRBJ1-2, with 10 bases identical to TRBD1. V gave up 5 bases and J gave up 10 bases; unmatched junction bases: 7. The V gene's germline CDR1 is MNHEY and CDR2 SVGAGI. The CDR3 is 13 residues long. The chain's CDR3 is CASSKTGTGDYTF. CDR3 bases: TGTGCCAGCAGTAAAACCGGGACAGGGGACTACACCTTC.

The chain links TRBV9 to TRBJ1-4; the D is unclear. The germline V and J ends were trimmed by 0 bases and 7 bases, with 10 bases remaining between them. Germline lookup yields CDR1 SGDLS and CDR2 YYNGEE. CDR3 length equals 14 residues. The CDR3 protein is CASSVDGSGEKLFF. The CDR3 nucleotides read TGTGCCAGCAGCGTAGACGGGTCGGGTGAAAAACTGTTTTTT.

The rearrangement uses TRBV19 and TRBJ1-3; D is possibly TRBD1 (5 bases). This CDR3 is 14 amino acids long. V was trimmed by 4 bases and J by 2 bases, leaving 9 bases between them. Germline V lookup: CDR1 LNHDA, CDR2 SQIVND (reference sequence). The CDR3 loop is CASSRRGPGNTIYF. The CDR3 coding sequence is TGTGCCAGTAGTAGAAGGGGCCCTGGAAACACCATATATTTT.

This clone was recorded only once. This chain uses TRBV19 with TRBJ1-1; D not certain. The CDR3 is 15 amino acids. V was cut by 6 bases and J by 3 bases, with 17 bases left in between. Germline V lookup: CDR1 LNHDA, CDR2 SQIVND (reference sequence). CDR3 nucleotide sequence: TGTGCCAGTAGAGATGACAAGGCCCGTTACACTGAAGCTTTCTTT. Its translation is CASRDDKARYTEAFF.

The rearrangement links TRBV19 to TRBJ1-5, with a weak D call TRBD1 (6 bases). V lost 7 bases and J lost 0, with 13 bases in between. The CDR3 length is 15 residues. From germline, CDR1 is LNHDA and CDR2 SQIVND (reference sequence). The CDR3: CASIAGVGSNQPQHF. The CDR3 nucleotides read TGTGCCAGTATAGCAGGGGTCGGTAGCAATCAGCCCCAGCATTTT.

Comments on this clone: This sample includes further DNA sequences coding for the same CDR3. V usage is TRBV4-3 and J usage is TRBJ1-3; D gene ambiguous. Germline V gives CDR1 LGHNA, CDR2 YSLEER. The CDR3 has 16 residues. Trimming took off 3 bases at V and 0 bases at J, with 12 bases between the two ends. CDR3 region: CASSQARLASGNTIYF. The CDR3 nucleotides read TGCGCCAGCAGCCAGGCCAGACTCGCCTCTGGAAACACCATATATTTT.

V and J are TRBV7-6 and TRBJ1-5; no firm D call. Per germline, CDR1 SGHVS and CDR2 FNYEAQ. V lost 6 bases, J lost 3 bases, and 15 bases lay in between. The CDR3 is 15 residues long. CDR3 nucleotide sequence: TGTGCCAGCAGTCTAGATATCGGTTACAATCAGCCCCAGCATTTT. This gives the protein CASSLDIGYNQPQHF.

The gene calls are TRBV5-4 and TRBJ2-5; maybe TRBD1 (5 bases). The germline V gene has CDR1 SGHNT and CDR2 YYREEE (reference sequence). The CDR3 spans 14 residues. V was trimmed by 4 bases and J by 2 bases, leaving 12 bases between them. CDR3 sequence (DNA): TGTGCCAGCAGCCAAGGGGCCGAACAAGAGACCCAGTACTTC. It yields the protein CASSQGAEQETQYF.

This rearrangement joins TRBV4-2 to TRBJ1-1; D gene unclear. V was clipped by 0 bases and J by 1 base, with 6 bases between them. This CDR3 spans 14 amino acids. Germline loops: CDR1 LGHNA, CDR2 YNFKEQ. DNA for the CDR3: TGTGCCAGCAGCCAAGATCTTTCGAACACTGAAGCTTTCTTT. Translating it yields CASSQDLSNTEAFF.

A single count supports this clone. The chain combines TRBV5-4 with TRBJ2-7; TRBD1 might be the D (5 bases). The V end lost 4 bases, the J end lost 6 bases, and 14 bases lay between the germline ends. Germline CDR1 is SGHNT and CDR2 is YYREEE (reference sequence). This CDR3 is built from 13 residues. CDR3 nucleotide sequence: TGTGCCAGCAGCCTCACCAGGGATTCCGAGCAGTACTTC. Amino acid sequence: CASSLTRDSEQYF.

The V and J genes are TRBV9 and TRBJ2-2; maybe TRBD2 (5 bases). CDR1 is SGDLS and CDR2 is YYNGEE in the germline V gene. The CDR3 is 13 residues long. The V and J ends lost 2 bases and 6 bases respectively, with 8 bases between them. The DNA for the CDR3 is TGTGCCAGCAGCGTTGGAGGAGCCGGGGAGCTGTTTTTT. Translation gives CASSVGGAGELFF.

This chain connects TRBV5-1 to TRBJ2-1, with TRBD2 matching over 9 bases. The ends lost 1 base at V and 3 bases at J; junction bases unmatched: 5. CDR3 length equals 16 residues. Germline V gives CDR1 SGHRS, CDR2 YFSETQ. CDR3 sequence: CASSLQGLAGYNEQFF. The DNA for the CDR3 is TGCGCCAGCAGCTTGCAGGGACTAGCAGGCTACAATGAGCAGTTCTTC.

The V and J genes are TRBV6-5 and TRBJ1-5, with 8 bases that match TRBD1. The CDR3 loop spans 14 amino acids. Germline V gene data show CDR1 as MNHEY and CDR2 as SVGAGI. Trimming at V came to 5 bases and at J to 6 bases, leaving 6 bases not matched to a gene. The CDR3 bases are TGTGCCAGCAGTACAGACAGGGGAACTCAGCCCCAGCATTTT. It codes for CASSTDRGTQPQHF.

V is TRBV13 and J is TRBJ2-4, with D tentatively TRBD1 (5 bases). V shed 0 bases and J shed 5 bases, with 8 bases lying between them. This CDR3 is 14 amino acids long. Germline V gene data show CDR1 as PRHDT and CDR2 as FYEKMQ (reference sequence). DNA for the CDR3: TGTGCCAGCAGCTTAGGGGACACTGAAAACATTCAGTACTTC. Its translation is CASSLGDTENIQYF.

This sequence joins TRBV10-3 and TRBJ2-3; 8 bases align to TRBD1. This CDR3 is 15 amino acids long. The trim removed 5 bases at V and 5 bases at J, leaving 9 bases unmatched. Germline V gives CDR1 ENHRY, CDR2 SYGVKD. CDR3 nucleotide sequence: TGTGCCATCAGTCGTGACAGGGGAGGAGGAGATACGCAGTATTTT. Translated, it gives CAISRDRGGGDTQYF.

CDR3 loop: CAWSHTKGGLGRGSPLHF. The CDR3 coding sequence is TGTGCCTGGAGTCATACTAAAGGTGGGCTGGGAAGGGGTTCACCCCTCCACTTT. The V and J genes are TRBV30 and TRBJ1-6, with a possible D match to TRBD1 (5 bases). The V and J ends lost 2 bases and 9 bases respectively, with 26 bases between them. The germline CDR1 and CDR2 sequences are GTSNPN and SVGIG (reference sequence). The CDR3 loop spans 18 amino acids.

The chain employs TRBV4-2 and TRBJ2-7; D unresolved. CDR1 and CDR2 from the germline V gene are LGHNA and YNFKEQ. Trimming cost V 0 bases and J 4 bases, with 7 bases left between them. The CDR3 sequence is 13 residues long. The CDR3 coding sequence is TGTGCCAGCAGCCAAGAAAATGAATACGAGCAGTACTTC. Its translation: CASSQENEYEQYF.

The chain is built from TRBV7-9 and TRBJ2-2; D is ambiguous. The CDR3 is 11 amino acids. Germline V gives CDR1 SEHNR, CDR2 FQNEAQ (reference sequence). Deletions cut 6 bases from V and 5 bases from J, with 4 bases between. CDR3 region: CASRRTGELFF. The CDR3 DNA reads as TGTGCCAGCAGACGAACCGGGGAGCTGTTTTTT. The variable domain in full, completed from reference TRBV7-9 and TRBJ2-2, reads DTGVSQNPRHKITKRGQNVTFRCDPISEHNRLYWYRQTLGQGPEFLTYFQNEAQLEKSRLLSDRFSAERPKGSFSTLEIQRTEQGDSAMYLCASRRTGELFFGEGSRLTVL.

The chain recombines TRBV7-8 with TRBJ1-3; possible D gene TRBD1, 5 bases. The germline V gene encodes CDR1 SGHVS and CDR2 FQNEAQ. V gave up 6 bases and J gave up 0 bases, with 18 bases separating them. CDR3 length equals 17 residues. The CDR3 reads CASREGRTVHSGNTIYF. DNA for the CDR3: TGTGCCAGCAGAGAGGGGAGGACGGTGCACTCTGGAAACACCATATATTTT. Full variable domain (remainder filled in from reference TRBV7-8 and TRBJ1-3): GAGVSQSPRYKVAKRGQDVALRCDPISGHVSLFWYQQALGQGPEFLTYFQNEAQLDKSGLPSDRFFAERPEGSVSTLKIQRTQQEDSAVYLCASREGRTVHSGNTIYFGEGSWLTVV.

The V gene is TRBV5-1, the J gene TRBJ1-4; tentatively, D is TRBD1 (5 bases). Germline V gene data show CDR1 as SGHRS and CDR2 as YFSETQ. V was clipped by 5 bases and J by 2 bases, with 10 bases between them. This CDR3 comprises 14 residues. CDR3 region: CASRGLTTNEKLFF. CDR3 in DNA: TGCGCCAGCAGGGGGCTAACTACTAATGAAAAACTGTTTTTT.